The 17 T cell receptor beta chains reported below all come from one sample, sequenced in a study of cytomegalovirus exposure and HLA in healthy donors. PCR was performed using 60 Vbeta and 13 Jbeta primers. Produced via immunoSEQ multiplex PCR; TCRdb's table is partial and in-frame only. Here the sample spans about 150,000 clones, about 85% being singletons. Source material: PBMCs. Receptors originate from a woman aged 18 to 35 in good health and CMV-seronegative.

A single count supports this clone. The chain carries TRBV4-1 and TRBJ2-5, with 9 bases matching TRBD1. The J call is uncertain, as TRBJ2-7 better fits the DNA end. CDR3 length: 14 amino acids. CDR1 is MGHRA, CDR2 YSYEKL, per germline. The CDR3, as DNA: TGCGCCAGCAGCCCACGGACAGGGGACTACGAGCAGTACTTC. Translating it yields CASSPRTGDYEQYF.

The V and J genes are TRBV5-1 and TRBJ1-2; 10 nucleotides line up with TRBD1. The V gene end was trimmed by 3 bases and the J gene end by 7 bases; junction bases not matched to a gene: 9. Germline values: CDR1 SGHRS, CDR2 YFSETQ. CDR3 size: 15 residues. The CDR3 bases are TGCGCCAGCAGCTCCCCGGGACAGGGGTTAAGTGGCTACACCTTC. Translating it yields CASSSPGQGLSGYTF.

This clone was recorded only once. The chain employs TRBV6-5 and TRBJ2-5, with D possibly being TRBD2 (7 bases). The J call is uncertain, as TRBJ2-7 better fits the DNA end. This CDR3 region has 14 residues. Germline V gene data show CDR1 as MNHEY and CDR2 as SVGAGI. The CDR3 spells CASSYLRGAHEQYF. The CDR3 region has the DNA TGTGCCAGCTCGTACCTCCGGGGGGCCCACGAGCAGTACTTC.

This clone was detected only a few times. V usage is TRBV5-4 and J usage is TRBJ1-4; D not resolved. CDR3 size: 16 residues. The V end lost 4 bases, the J end lost 2 bases, and 15 bases lay between the germline ends. The germline CDR1 and CDR2 sequences are SGHNT and YYREEE (reference sequence). The CDR3 DNA sequence: TGTGCCAGCAGCGTGGGAGGTTCGGGGACTAATGAAAAACTGTTTTTT. Protein sequence: CASSVGGSGTNEKLFF. Supplemented by reference TRBV5-4 and TRBJ1-4, the full variable domain reads ETGVTQSPTHLIKTRGQQVTLRCSSQSGHNTVSWYQQALGQGPQFIFQYYREEENGRGNFPPRFSGLQFPNYSSELNVNALELDDSALYLCASSVGGSGTNEKLFFGSGTQLSVL.

The chain employs TRBV19 and TRBJ2-7, with D perhaps matching TRBD1 (6 bases). CDR1 and CDR2 (germline): LNHDA, SQIVND (reference sequence). Trimming left V 3 bases short and J 4 bases short, with 13 bases between. The CDR3 is 14 residues long. The CDR3 region is CASSITGNQYEQYF. The CDR3 region has the DNA TGTGCCAGTAGTATCACAGGGAATCAATACGAGCAGTACTTC.

This rearrangement joins TRBV29-1 to TRBJ1-2; TRBD1 aligns across 8 bases. This CDR3 has 13 residues. Germline lookup yields CDR1 SQVTM and CDR2 ANQGSEA. Trimming took 7 bases from V and 1 from J; bases not matched to a gene: 5. The CDR3 protein is CSAGQGLNYGYTF. The CDR3 nucleotides are TGCAGCGCCGGACAGGGCCTTAACTATGGCTACACCTTC.

The gene calls are TRBV28 and TRBJ1-5, with TRBD1 as a possible D gene (5 bases). Germline CDR1 is MDHEN and CDR2 is SYDVKM. V was clipped by 5 bases and J by 0 bases, with 14 bases between them. This CDR3 has 16 residues. The CDR3 loop is CASSHSGLSSNQPQHF. CDR3 nucleotide sequence: TGTGCCAGCAGTCATTCAGGGTTGAGTAGCAATCAGCCCCAGCATTTT.

The chain couples TRBV30 to TRBJ1-2; 9 bases fit TRBD1. This CDR3 has 15 residues. In germline, CDR1 is GTSNPN, CDR2 SVGIG (reference sequence). Trimming took 7 bases from V and 4 from J; bases not matched to a gene: 13. This chain's CDR3 is CASGTGTLKVYGYTF. For the CDR3, the DNA is TGTGCCTCCGGGACAGGGACCCTAAAGGTCTATGGCTACACCTTC. Drawing the rest from reference TRBV30 and TRBJ1-2, the complete variable domain is SQTIHQWPATLVQPVGSPLSLECTVEGTSNPNLYWYRQAAGRGLQLLFYSVGIGQISSEVPQNLSASRPQDRQFILSSKKLLLSDSGFYLCASGTGTLKVYGYTFGSGTRLTVV.

This clone was detected only a few times. V and J are TRBV29-1 and TRBJ2-3; 7 bases are a match to TRBD2. The germline V gene encodes CDR1 SQVTM and CDR2 ANQGSEA. After removal of 0 bases from V and 4 bases from J, the junction contained 7 bases not matched to a gene. The CDR3 is 15 amino acids. The CDR3 region has the DNA TGCAGCGTTGAAGATCCCGGGAGGTGGGCAGATACGCAGTATTTT. Its protein is CSVEDPGRWADTQYF.

The V and J genes are TRBV28 and TRBJ2-1, with TRBD2 identical over 8 bases. Trimming removed 1 base from V and 2 bases from J; junction bases left unmatched: 4. Germline CDR1 and CDR2: MDHEN and SYDVKM. The CDR3 is made up of 16 amino acids. The chain's CDR3 is CASSLSSGSAYNEQFF. For the CDR3, the DNA is TGTGCCAGCAGTTTATCGAGCGGGAGCGCCTACAATGAGCAGTTCTTC.

V gene TRBV4-2 combines with J gene TRBJ1-1; TRBD1 is a possible D gene (6 bases). The CDR3 is made up of 15 amino acids. V was cut by 0 bases and J by 4 bases, with 12 bases left in between. The germline CDR1 and CDR2 sequences are LGHNA and YNFKEQ. The CDR3 DNA reads as TGTGCCAGCAGCCAAGAGATTCAGGGGACCACTGAAGCTTTCTTT. Translating gives CASSQEIQGTTEAFF.

This rearrangement joins TRBV5-6 to TRBJ2-3; 10 bases map to TRBD1. The V gene's germline CDR1 is SGHDT and CDR2 YYEEEE. V was pared by 0 bases and J by 2 bases, with 3 bases of the junction left unmatched. The CDR3 totals 16 residues. The CDR3 region has the DNA TGTGCCAGCAGCTTGGTGGGACAGGGGCTCACAGATACGCAGTATTTT. Protein sequence: CASSLVGQGLTDTQYF.

J is TRBJ1-4 and V is TRBV7-2; D not resolved. V lost 5 bases to trimming and J lost 11 bases, with 12 bases between them. The CDR3 length is 12 residues. Germline loops: CDR1 SGHTA, CDR2 FQGNSA. This CDR3 is CASSPGVWKLFF. As DNA, the CDR3 is TGTGCCAGCAGCCCCGGGGTTTGGAAACTGTTTTTT.

The chain recombines TRBV27 with TRBJ2-1; TRBD1 matches 7 bases. Per germline, CDR1 MNHEY and CDR2 SMNVEV (reference sequence). This CDR3 contains 14 residues. V gave up 2 bases and J gave up 4 bases; unmatched junction bases: 2. The CDR3 coding sequence is TGTGCCAGCAGTTTAGGGACAGATTACAATGAGCAGTTCTTC. Translated, it gives CASSLGTDYNEQFF.

The gene calls are TRBV10-3 and TRBJ1-2, with a weak D call TRBD1 (5 bases). CDR1 is ENHRY, CDR2 SYGVKD, per germline. Trimming took off 8 bases at V and 4 bases at J, with 17 bases between the two ends. This CDR3 region has 14 residues. This chain's CDR3 is CAIAREGLGYGYTF. The CDR3 coding sequence is TGTGCCATCGCTCGGGAGGGGCTTGGCTATGGCTACACCTTC.

The rearrangement joins TRBV2 to TRBJ1-5; D ambiguous. The CDR3 has 11 amino acids. Per germline, CDR1 SNHLY and CDR2 FYNNEI. Trimming pared 3 bases from V and 9 bases from J, leaving 6 bases between. CDR3 bases: TGTGCCAGCAGTGACGGGTGGCCCCAGCATTTT. It codes for CASSDGWPQHF. The whole variable domain, filled in from reference TRBV2 and TRBJ1-5, reads EPEVTQTPSHQVTQMGQEVILRCVPISNHLYFYWYRQILGQKVEFLVSFYNNEISEKSEIFDDQFSVERPDGSNFTLKIRSTKLEDSAMYFCASSDGWPQHFGDGTRLSIL.

CDR3 coding DNA: TGTGCCAGCAGCTTCGGCACCGGGGGGGCCCGCACAGATACGCAGTATTTT. As protein: CASSFGTGGARTDTQYF. The chain has TRBV7-9 and TRBJ2-3, with TRBD2 matching over 8 bases. Germline CDR1 SEHNR, CDR2 FQNEAQ (reference sequence). The CDR3 has 17 residues. The ends lost 3 bases at V and 1 base at J; junction bases unmatched: 9.